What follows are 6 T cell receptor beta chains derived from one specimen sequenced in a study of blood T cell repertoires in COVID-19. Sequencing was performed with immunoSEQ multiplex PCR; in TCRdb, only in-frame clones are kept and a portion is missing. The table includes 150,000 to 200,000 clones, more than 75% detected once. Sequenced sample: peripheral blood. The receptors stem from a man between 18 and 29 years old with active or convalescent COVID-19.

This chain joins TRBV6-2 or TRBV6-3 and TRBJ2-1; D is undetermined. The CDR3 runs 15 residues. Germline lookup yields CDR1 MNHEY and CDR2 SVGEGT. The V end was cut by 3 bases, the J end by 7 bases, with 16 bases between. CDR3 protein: CASSYLSGDENEQFF. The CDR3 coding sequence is TGTGCCAGCAGTTATCTTTCCGGAGACGAAAATGAGCAGTTCTTC.

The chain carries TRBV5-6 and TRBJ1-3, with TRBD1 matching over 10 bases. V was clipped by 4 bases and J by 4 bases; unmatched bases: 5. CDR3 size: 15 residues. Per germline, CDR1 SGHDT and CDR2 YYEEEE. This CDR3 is CASSPAGQGGNTIYF. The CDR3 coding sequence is TGTGCCAGCAGCCCCGCGGGACAGGGGGGAAACACCATATATTTT.

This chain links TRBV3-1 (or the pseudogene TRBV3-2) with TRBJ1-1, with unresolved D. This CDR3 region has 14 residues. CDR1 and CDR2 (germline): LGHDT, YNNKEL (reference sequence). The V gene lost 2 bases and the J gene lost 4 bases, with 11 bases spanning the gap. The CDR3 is CASSQRGGTTEAFF. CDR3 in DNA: TGTGCCAGCAGCCAAAGAGGCGGTACCACTGAAGCTTTCTTT.

CDR3 residues: CASSGGQGASVFPGELFF. The CDR3, as DNA: TGTGCCAGCAGCGGCGGACAGGGGGCCTCGGTGTTTCCCGGGGAGCTGTTTTTT. The rearrangement uses TRBV5-4 and TRBJ2-2, with 11 bases fitting TRBD1. CDR3 length equals 18 residues. V lost 4 bases, J lost 6 bases, and 14 bases stayed unmatched. Germline V gives CDR1 SGHNT, CDR2 YYREEE (reference sequence).

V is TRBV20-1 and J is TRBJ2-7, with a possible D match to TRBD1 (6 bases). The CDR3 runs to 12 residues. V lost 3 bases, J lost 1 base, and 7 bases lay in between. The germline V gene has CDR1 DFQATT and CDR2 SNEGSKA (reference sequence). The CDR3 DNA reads TGCAGTGCTAGTGGGACATCCTACGAGCAGTACGTC. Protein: CSASGTSYEQYV.

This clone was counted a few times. In DNA, the CDR3 is TGTGCCAGCAGCCAACTCACGGGACAGGGCAATTCACCCCTCCACTTT. Protein sequence: CASSQLTGQGNSPLHF. This chain connects TRBV3-1 (or the pseudogene TRBV3-2) to TRBJ1-6, with 9 bases matching TRBD1. Germline CDR1 is LGHDT and CDR2 is YNNKEL (reference sequence). The CDR3 extends over 16 amino acids. The junction had 6 bases not matched to a gene; V was cut back by 2 bases and J by 7 bases.